The 17 T cell receptor beta chains reported below all come from one sample, sequenced in a study of identical twins. TCRdb re-analysed the 5' RACE reads in MiXCR, keeping a single row per CDR3 protein. The sample shows more than 1.5 million distinct CDR3 sequences, about 32% of them seen only once. What was sequenced was cord blood. These TCRs come from a newborn girl in good health.

At least ten counts were recorded for this clonotype. V gene TRBV10-3 combines with J gene TRBJ2-1; D ambiguous. This CDR3 spans 12 amino acids. From germline, CDR1 is ENHRY and CDR2 SYGVKD. Between the trimmed V and J ends, which lost 4 bases and 4 bases, there was a span of 5 bases. The CDR3 protein is CAISVGYNEQFF. The CDR3 region has the DNA TGTGCCATCAGTGTAGGATACAATGAGCAGTTCTTC.

V gene TRBV27 combines with J gene TRBJ2-3, with D possibly matching TRBD2 (5 bases). The CDR3 extends over 16 amino acids. Trimming stripped 5 bases from V and 0 bases from J, with 15 bases between. CDR1 and CDR2 from the germline V gene are MNHEY and SMNVEV (reference sequence). CDR3 in DNA: TGTGCCAGCAGTGGTGTATTGGGAGCGAGCACAGATACGCAGTATTTT. This codes for CASSGVLGASTDTQYF.

This clonotype was detected a few times. The rearrangement joins TRBV2 to TRBJ2-6; D perhaps matches TRBD1 (5 bases). V lost 6 bases and J 0 bases, leaving 9 bases between the germline ends. Germline lookup yields CDR1 SNHLY and CDR2 FYNNEI. CDR3 size: 15 residues. DNA of the CDR3: TGTGCCAGCAGGGGGCCGAGCTCTGGGGCCAACGTCCTGACTTTC. Translating it yields CASRGPSSGANVLTF.

With regard to this clonotype: This may be a read error: a much more frequent sequence differs by one nucleotide. The CDR3 DNA sequence: TGCAGCGTTGAAACGCGGGGGTGGGTCAATGAGCAGTACTTC. Translating it yields CSVETRGWVNEQYF. This chain links TRBV29-1 with TRBJ2-5; 7 nucleotides align to TRBD2. Germline loops: CDR1 SQVTM, CDR2 ANQGSEA. Trimming took 2 bases from V and 11 from J; bases not matched to a gene: 14. CDR3 length: 14 amino acids. Based on the CDR3 plus reference TRBV29-1 and TRBJ2-5, the full variable domain is SAVISQKPSRDICQRGTSLTIQCQVDSQVTMMFWYRQQPGQSLTLIATANQGSEATYESGFVIDKFPISRPNLTFSTLTVSNMSPEDSSIYLCSVETRGWVNEQYFGPGTRLLVL.

This clonotype turned up a few times. The V and J genes are TRBV3-1 and TRBJ1-1; D gene uncertain. The CDR3 has 13 residues. Germline values: CDR1 LGHDT, CDR2 YNNKEL (reference sequence). The V end was cut by 1 base, the J end by 10 bases, with 13 bases between. The DNA for the CDR3 is TGTGCCAGCAGCCAAGTGACGGGCATGAGAGCTTTCTTT. Translated, it gives CASSQVTGMRAFF.

This chain connects TRBV6-5 to TRBJ1-5, with 7 bases identical to TRBD1. The CDR3 has 18 residues. Germline lookup yields CDR1 MNHEY and CDR2 SVGAGI. Losses at the gene ends were 1 base for V and 4 bases for J; bases not matched to a gene: 13. The CDR3 spells CASSYLIIRGGQNQPQHF. CDR3 in DNA: TGTGCCAGCAGTTACTTAATTATTCGGGGGGGACAGAATCAGCCCCAGCATTTT.

This clonotype has just a few counts. J is TRBJ2-3 and V is TRBV20-1; 10 nucleotides align to TRBD2. The germline V gene has CDR1 DFQATT and CDR2 SNEGSKA (reference sequence). CDR3 length equals 17 residues. The junction had 8 bases not matched to a gene; V was cut back by 2 bases and J by 0 bases. CDR3 sequence reads: CSARLSGRAGSTDTQYF. The CDR3 DNA sequence: TGCAGTGCTAGATTGAGCGGGAGGGCCGGAAGCACAGATACGCAGTATTTT.

This clonotype has a single count. J is TRBJ1-1 and V is TRBV10-3; D unclear. The germline V and J ends were trimmed by 0 bases and 2 bases, with 10 bases remaining between them. The germline V gene has CDR1 ENHRY and CDR2 SYGVKD. The CDR3 has 15 residues. CDR3 DNA: TGTGCCATCAGTGAGTCGATACGCACCAACACTGAAGCTTTCTTT. Translated, it gives CAISESIRTNTEAFF.

This clonotype has only a few counts. V is TRBV12-3 or TRBV12-4 and J is TRBJ1-6, with 7 bases identical to TRBD1. The CDR3 runs to 15 residues. J was trimmed by 9 bases and V by 6 bases; bases with no gene match: 11. CDR3 residues: CASSSTGVAGSPLHF. As DNA, the CDR3 is TGTGCCAGCAGCTCAACAGGGGTTGCTGGTTCACCCCTCCACTTT.

This clonotype was seen just once. The chain links TRBV18 to TRBJ1-4, with D uncertain. Trimming took 4 bases from V and 5 from J, leaving 11 bases between them. The CDR3 runs 14 residues. CDR1 is KGHSH and CDR2 is LQKENI in the germline V gene. The CDR3 sequence is CASSRTMRNEKLFF. The CDR3 DNA reads as TGTGCCAGCTCACGTACGATGAGAAATGAAAAACTGTTTTTT.

This clonotype showed up just a few times. The J gene is TRBJ2-5, the V gene TRBV12-3 or TRBV12-4; 11 nucleotides agree with TRBD2. Trimming took 7 bases from V and 0 from J; bases not matched to a gene: 4. The CDR3 contains 15 residues. The CDR3 DNA follows: TGTGCCAGCACCCCGGGACTAGCGGACCAAGAGACCCAGTACTTC. It encodes CASTPGLADQETQYF.

This rearrangement joins TRBV29-1 to TRBJ2-4; D may be TRBD1 (5 bases). The CDR3 runs 11 residues. Trimming left V 7 bases short and J 5 bases short, with 9 bases between. In germline, CDR1 is SQVTM, CDR2 ANQGSEA. CDR3 sequence (DNA): TGCAGCGCCAGACAGCAAAACATTCAGTACTTC. Residues: CSARQQNIQYF.

The J gene is TRBJ2-1, the V gene TRBV7-8, with 10 bases lining up with TRBD2. J lost 0 bases, V lost 3 bases, and 2 bases had no gene match. This CDR3 has 16 amino acids. Germline V gene data show CDR1 as SGHVS and CDR2 as FQNEAQ. The CDR3 here is CASSFWTSGSYNEQFF. The DNA for the CDR3 is TGTGCCAGCAGCTTTTGGACTAGCGGCTCCTACAATGAGCAGTTCTTC.

Many counts were recorded for this clonotype. The chain employs TRBV27 and TRBJ2-1; TRBD2 is a possible D gene (6 bases). CDR1 is MNHEY, CDR2 SMNVEV, per germline (reference sequence). V lost 5 bases, J lost 6 bases, and 11 bases lay in between. This CDR3 spans 13 amino acids. Here the CDR3 reads CASSPMGGNEQFF. For the CDR3, the DNA is TGTGCCAGCAGTCCAATGGGGGGCAATGAGCAGTTCTTC.

This clonotype occurred a few times. The rearrangement links TRBV25-1 to TRBJ2-7; D is possibly TRBD1 (6 bases). The CDR3 spans 14 residues. From germline, CDR1 is MGHDK and CDR2 SYGVNS. Trimming took off 5 bases at V and 2 bases at J, with 13 bases between the two ends. CDR3 amino acids: CASSPDSPPYEQYF. CDR3 DNA sequence: TGTGCCAGCAGTCCGGACAGTCCACCCTACGAGCAGTACTTC.

The CDR3 coding sequence is TGTGCCAGCAGTCCCCTCGGGTCGCCTCTTACCTATGGCTACACCTTC. As protein: CASSPLGSPLTYGYTF. This chain links TRBV6-6 with TRBJ1-2; D gene ambiguous. Germline V gene lookup returns CDR1 MNHNY and CDR2 SVGAGI (reference sequence). V shed 5 bases and J shed 4 bases, with 20 bases lying between them. The CDR3 consists of 16 residues.

As to this clonotype: The junction differs from germline at one of its ends, possibly a read error. This rearrangement joins TRBV25-1 to TRBJ2-7, with 7 bases that match TRBD2. The germline CDR1 and CDR2 sequences are MGHDK and SYGVNS. The CDR3 loop spans 12 amino acids. The CDR3 DNA follows: TGTGCCGGCAGTGGACTAGCCTACGAGCAGTACTTC. This gives the protein CAGSGLAYEQYF.